The 18 T cell receptor beta chains below all came from one sample that was sequenced in a study of T cells in Graves' hyperthyroidism and ophthalmopathy. The investigators amplified TCR beta CDR3 regions from RNA transcripts. The HTBI set primed first-round TCR CDR3 RT-PCR. In TCRdb, the multiplex PCR reads were re-called with MiXCR into one record per CDR3 protein. The sample shows 500,000 to 650,000 distinct CDR3 sequences, less than 20% of them seen only once. Sequenced: blood. The receptors shown here come from a man between 35 and 55 years old with Graves' ophthalmopathy.

Worth noting for this clonotype: A much more abundant neighbour one base away suggests this may be a read error. As DNA, the CDR3 is TGTGCCAGCAGTGAAATTCGGGGGGGAGGTGAGCAGTTCTTC. It yields the protein CASSEIRGGGEQFF. The chain employs TRBV2 and TRBJ2-1; 8 bases align to TRBD2. Per the germline V gene, CDR1 is SNHLY and CDR2 is FYNNEI. There are 14 residues in the CDR3. J lost 9 bases, V lost 2 bases, and 6 bases had no gene match.

This clonotype was recorded at least ten times. The genes are TRBV5-1 and TRBJ1-4, with a tentative D call TRBD1 (6 bases). The CDR3 totals 15 residues. CDR1 and CDR2 from the germline V gene are SGHRS and YFSETQ. V lost 0 bases to trimming and J lost 2 bases, with 8 bases between them. The CDR3 DNA is TGCGCCAGCAGCTTGGAGGGGGTCACTAATGAAAAACTGTTTTTT. It encodes CASSLEGVTNEKLFF.

The V call is TRBV5-1, the J call TRBJ1-2; D gene uncertain. V gave up 2 bases and J gave up 3 bases, with 14 bases separating them. The CDR3 sequence is 15 residues long. Germline lookup yields CDR1 SGHRS and CDR2 YFSETQ. CDR3: CASSLTAAGDYGYTF. The CDR3 DNA reads TGCGCCAGCAGCTTAACGGCGGCTGGGGACTATGGCTACACCTTC.

This clonotype was counted at least ten times. The CDR3 nucleotides are TGTGCCAGCAGACGGGACCGACGAAGTAATGAAAAACTGTTTTTT. It codes for CASRRDRRSNEKLFF. The chain carries TRBV12-3 or TRBV12-4 and TRBJ1-4; possibly TRBD1 for D (5 bases). Trimming removed 6 bases from V and 4 bases from J, with 15 bases in between. The length of the CDR3 is 15 residues.

The V gene is TRBV12-3 or TRBV12-4, the J gene TRBJ2-1, with D tentatively TRBD2 (6 bases). With 1 base removed from V and 3 bases from J, the gap between germline ends came to 13 bases. CDR3 length equals 16 residues. CDR3 in amino acids: CASSLGGRSNYNEQFF. DNA for the CDR3: TGTGCCAGCAGTTTAGGAGGGAGGAGTAACTACAATGAGCAGTTCTTC.

This clonotype has just a few counts. The chain recombines TRBV20-1 with TRBJ2-7; 10 bases are a match to TRBD2. Trimming at V came to 5 bases and at J to 2 bases, leaving 6 bases not matched to a gene. The germline V gene encodes CDR1 DFQATT and CDR2 SNEGSKA (reference sequence). The length of the CDR3 is 14 residues. CDR3 loop: CSAESGRAPYEQYF. The CDR3 coding sequence is TGCAGTGCTGAGAGCGGGAGGGCCCCCTACGAGCAGTACTTC.

This clonotype was seen a few times. The chain employs TRBV20-1 and TRBJ2-7; a weak D match, TRBD2 (5 bases). Germline CDR1 and CDR2: DFQATT and SNEGSKA (reference sequence). V shed 0 bases and J shed 4 bases, with 13 bases lying between them. The length of the CDR3 is 14 residues. CDR3 coding DNA: TGCAGTGCTAGAGATGTGGAGGTAGCGTACGAGCAGTACTTC. It encodes CSARDVEVAYEQYF.

This clonotype was found a few times. The CDR3 is CASSLTPGQPQHF. CDR3 DNA: TGTGCCAGCAGTTTAACCCCCGGTCAGCCCCAGCATTTT. The rearrangement links TRBV27 to TRBJ1-5; no definite D call. This CDR3 spans 13 amino acids. The ends were cut back, 2 bases at V and 6 bases at J, with 8 bases in the middle. Germline V gives CDR1 MNHEY, CDR2 SMNVEV (reference sequence).

The rearrangement links TRBV4-1 to TRBJ1-2; D perhaps matches TRBD1 (5 bases). The CDR3 has 15 amino acids. Germline V gives CDR1 MGHRA, CDR2 YSYEKL. V lost 1 base and J 0 bases, leaving 9 bases between the germline ends. CDR3 sequence reads: CASSQAGGSNYGYTF. The DNA of the CDR3 is TGCGCCAGCAGCCAAGCGGGGGGATCTAACTATGGCTACACCTTC.

This clonotype was observed once. The chain carries TRBV4-1 and TRBJ1-2; no definite D call. The ends were cut back, 0 bases at V and 4 bases at J, with 12 bases in the middle. The CDR3 consists of 15 residues. Looked up from germline, CDR1 is MGHRA and CDR2 is YSYEKL. CDR3 coding DNA: TGCGCCAGCAGCCAAGATGAGTTCGGCCTCTATGGCTACACCTTC. Its translation: CASSQDEFGLYGYTF.

Many counts were recorded for this clonotype. This chain connects TRBV11-2 to TRBJ2-3; 9 bases match TRBD2. With 3 bases clipped from V and 9 bases from J, the junction kept 10 bases outside the gene matches. The CDR3 sequence is 15 residues long. CDR1 and CDR2 from the germline V gene are SGHAT and FQNNGV. CDR3 bases: TGTGCCAGCAGCTTTAGCGGGGGCCTTCACAGGACGCAGTATTTT. Its translation is CASSFSGGLHRTQYF.

The chain carries TRBV10-3 and TRBJ2-3; a weak D match, TRBD2 (6 bases). The CDR3 totals 14 residues. CDR1 and CDR2 from the germline V gene are ENHRY and SYGVKD. The V gene lost 11 bases and the J gene lost 2 bases, with 17 bases spanning the gap. The CDR3 nucleotides are TGTGCCTCCCGAGGCGGGACTGCCACAGATACGCAGTATTTT. Translating gives CASRGGTATDTQYF.

This clonotype showed up just a few times. The genes are TRBV12-5 and TRBJ2-1; TRBD1 matches at 8 bases. Germline V lookup: CDR1 LGHNT, CDR2 FRNRAP. The CDR3 is made up of 18 amino acids. The V gene end was trimmed by 0 bases and the J gene end by 7 bases; junction bases not matched to a gene: 14. CDR3 DNA sequence: TGTGCTAGTGGTTTGGTATTGGGTTCGGACAGGGACTTTAATGAGCAGTTCTTC. Its protein product is CASGLVLGSDRDFNEQFF.

This clonotype was detected only a few times. This chain uses TRBV6-6 with TRBJ2-7, with D perhaps TRBD1 (6 bases). Germline-derived CDR1 and CDR2 are MNHNY and SVGAGI (reference sequence). V gave up 1 base and J gave up 6 bases, with 7 bases separating them. This CDR3 contains 12 residues. For the CDR3, the DNA is TGTGCCAGCAGTTACTACAGGGTCGAGCAGTACTTC. Residues: CASSYYRVEQYF.

The gene calls are TRBV6-1 and TRBJ1-2, with 8 nucleotides matching TRBD1. V was clipped by 3 bases and J by 7 bases; unmatched bases: 10. Per the germline V gene, CDR1 is MNHNS and CDR2 is SASEGT. This CDR3 region has 15 residues. This CDR3 is CASSDLWQGARGYTF. The DNA of the CDR3 is TGTGCCAGCAGTGATTTGTGGCAGGGGGCGCGTGGCTACACCTTC.

The chain links TRBV12-5 to TRBJ1-3; D not resolved. This CDR3 is built from 14 residues. V was trimmed by 3 bases and J by 0 bases, leaving 6 bases between them. Per the germline V gene, CDR1 is LGHNT and CDR2 is FRNRAP. CDR3 sequence: CASGFDGSGNTIYF. The CDR3 DNA reads as TGTGCTAGTGGTTTCGACGGCTCTGGAAACACCATATATTTT.

This clonotype appeared a few times. The V call is TRBV9, the J call TRBJ1-4; TRBD1 aligns across 8 bases. With V trimmed by 0 bases and J by 7 bases, 5 bases remained unmatched. Germline values: CDR1 SGDLS, CDR2 YYNGEE. CDR3 length: 15 amino acids. CDR3 sequence reads: CASSVDSGGGEKLFF. The CDR3 bases are TGTGCCAGCAGCGTAGATTCAGGGGGCGGTGAAAAACTGTTTTTT.

The CDR3 region is CASSQALWREQQYF. The CDR3 DNA is TGCGCCAGCAGCCAAGCCCTCTGGAGGGAACAGCAGTACTTC. The chain recombines TRBV4-1 with TRBJ2-7, with D perhaps TRBD2 (6 bases). CDR3 length: 14 amino acids. With 1 base removed from V and 8 bases from J, the gap between germline ends came to 15 bases. Per the germline V gene, CDR1 is MGHRA and CDR2 is YSYEKL.